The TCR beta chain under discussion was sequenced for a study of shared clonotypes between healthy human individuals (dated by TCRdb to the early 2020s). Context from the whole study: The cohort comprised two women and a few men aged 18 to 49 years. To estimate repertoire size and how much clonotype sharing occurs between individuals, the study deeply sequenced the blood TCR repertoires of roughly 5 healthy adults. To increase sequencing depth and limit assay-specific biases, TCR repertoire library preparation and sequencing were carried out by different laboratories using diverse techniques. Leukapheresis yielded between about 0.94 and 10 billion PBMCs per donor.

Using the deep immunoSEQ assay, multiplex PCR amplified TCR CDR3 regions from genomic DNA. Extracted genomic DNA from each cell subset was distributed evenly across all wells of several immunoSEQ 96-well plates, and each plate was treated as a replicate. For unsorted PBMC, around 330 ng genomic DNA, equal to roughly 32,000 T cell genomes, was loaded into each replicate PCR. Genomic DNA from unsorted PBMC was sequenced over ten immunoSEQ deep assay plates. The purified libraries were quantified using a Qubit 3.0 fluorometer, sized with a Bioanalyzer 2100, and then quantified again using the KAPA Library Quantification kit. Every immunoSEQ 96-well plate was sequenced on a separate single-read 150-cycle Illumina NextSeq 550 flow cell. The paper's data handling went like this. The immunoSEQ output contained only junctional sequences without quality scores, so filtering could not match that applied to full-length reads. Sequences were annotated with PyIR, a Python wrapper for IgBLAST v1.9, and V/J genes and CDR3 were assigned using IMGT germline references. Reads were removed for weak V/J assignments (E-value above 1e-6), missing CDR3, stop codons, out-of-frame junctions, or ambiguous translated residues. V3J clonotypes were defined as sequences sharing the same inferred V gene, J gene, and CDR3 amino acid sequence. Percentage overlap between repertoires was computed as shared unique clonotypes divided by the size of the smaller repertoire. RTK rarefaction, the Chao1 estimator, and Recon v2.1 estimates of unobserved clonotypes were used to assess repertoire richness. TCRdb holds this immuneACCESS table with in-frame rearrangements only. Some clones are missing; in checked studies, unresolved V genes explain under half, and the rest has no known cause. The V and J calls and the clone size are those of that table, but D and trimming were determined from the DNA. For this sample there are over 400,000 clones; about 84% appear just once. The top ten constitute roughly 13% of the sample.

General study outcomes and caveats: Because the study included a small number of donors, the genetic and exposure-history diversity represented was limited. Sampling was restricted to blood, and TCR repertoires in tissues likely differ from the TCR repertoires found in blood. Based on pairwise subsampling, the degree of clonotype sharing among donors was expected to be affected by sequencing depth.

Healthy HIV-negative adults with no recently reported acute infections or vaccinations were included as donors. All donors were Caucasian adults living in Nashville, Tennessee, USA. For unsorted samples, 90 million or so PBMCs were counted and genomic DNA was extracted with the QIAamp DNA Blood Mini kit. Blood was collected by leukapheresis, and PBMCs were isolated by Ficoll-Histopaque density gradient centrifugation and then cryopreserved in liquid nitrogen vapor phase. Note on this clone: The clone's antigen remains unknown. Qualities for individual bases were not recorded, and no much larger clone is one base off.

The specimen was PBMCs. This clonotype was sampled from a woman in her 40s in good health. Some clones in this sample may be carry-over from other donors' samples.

The DNA sequence reads TGTGCCAGCATCCTCGGGTCTACCCCCTACAATGAGCAGTTCTTC. Its translation is CASILGSTPYNEQFF. This receptor chain uses TRBV7-9 and TRBJ2-1; no D gene can be assigned with confidence. Trimming at the junction amounts to 7 bases on V and 2 bases on J, and the germline ends lie 15 bases apart. The CDR3 holds 15 amino acids from the cysteine to the phenylalanine. Left in the record is the CDR3 DNA by itself, 45 bases read in frame from the first base. According to the germline V gene (reference sequence), CDR1 reads SEHNR and CDR2 reads FQNEAQ.